This T cell receptor (beta chain) came from a study of somatic mutations in cytotoxic T cells in rheumatoid arthritis. Germline assignment: CDR1 MGHRA and CDR2 YSYEKL. The V end lost 3 bases, the J end lost 5 bases, and 14 bases lay between the germline ends. The CDR3 consists of 15 residues. TCRdb's copy holds only in-frame clones and misses some; the assay was immunoSEQ multiplex PCR. The sample records 15,000 to 20,000 clones, 60% to 80% being singletons. The receptor comes from an adult with rheumatoid arthritis. The sample consisted of CD8+ T cells sorted from blood. V usage is TRBV4-1 and J usage is TRBJ2-1; D may be TRBD1 (5 bases). The CDR3 is CASSHSAAGNNEQFF. For the CDR3, the DNA is TGCGCCAGCAGCCACTCCGCGGCAGGGAACAATGAGCAGTTCTTC.